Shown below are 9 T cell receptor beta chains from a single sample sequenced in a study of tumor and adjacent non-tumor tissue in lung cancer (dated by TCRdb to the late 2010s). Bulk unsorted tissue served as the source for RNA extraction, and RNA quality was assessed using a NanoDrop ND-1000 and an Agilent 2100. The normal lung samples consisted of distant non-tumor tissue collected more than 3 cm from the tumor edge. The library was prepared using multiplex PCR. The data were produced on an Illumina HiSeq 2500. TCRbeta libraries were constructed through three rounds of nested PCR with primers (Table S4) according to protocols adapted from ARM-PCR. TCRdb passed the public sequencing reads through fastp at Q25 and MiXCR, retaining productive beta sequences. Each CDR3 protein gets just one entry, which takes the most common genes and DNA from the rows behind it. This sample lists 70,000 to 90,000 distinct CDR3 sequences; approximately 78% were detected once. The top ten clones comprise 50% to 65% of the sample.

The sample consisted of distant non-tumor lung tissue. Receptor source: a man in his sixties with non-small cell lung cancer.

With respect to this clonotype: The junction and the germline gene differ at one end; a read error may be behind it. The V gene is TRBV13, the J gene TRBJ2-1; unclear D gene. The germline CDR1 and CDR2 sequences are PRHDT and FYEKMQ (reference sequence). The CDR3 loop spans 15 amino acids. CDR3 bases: TGTGCCAACAGCCGACCGTGGAGCTCCTACAATGAGCAGTTCTTC. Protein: CANSRPWSSYNEQFF. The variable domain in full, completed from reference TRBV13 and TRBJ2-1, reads AAGVIQSPRHLIKEKRETATLKCYPIPRHDTVYWYQQGPGQDPQFLISFYEKMQSDKGSIPDRFSAQQFSDYHSELNMSSLELGDSALYFCANSRPWSSYNEQFFGPGTRLTVL.

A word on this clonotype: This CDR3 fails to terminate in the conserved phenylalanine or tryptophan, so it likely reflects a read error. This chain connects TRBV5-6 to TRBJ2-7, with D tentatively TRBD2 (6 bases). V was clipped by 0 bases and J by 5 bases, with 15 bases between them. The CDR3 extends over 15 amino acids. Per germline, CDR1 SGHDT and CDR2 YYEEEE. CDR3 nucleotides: TGTGCCAGCAGCTTGGTACCAAGGGGCGGGAACGAGCAGTACTTG. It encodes CASSLVPRGGNEQYL.

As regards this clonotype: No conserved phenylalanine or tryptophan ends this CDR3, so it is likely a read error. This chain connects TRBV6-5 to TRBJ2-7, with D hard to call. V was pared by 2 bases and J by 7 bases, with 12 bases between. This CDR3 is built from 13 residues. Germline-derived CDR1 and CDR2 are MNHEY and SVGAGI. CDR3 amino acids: CASSYEAEREQYS. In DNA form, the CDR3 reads TGTGCCAGCAGTTACGAAGCTGAACGAGAGCAGTACTCC.

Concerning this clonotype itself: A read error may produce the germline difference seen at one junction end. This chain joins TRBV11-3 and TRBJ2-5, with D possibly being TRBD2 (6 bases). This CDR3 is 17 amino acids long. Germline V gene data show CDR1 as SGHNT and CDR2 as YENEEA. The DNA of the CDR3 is TGTGCCAGCAGCTTAGATCCTGGCGCGAGGAGGGAAGAGACCCAATACTTC. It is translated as CASSLDPGARREETQYF.

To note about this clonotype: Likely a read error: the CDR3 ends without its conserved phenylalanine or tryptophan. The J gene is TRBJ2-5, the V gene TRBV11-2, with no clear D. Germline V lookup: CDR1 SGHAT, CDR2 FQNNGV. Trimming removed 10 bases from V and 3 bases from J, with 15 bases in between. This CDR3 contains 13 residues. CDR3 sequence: CANNSTREETQYL. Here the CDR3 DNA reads TGTGCCAACAACTCTACAAGGGAAGAGACCCAGTACTTA.

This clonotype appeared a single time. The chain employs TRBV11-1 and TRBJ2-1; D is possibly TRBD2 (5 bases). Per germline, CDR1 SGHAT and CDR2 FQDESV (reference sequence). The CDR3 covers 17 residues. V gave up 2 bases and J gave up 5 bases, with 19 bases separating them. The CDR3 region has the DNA TGTGCCAGCAGCTTAACTCGGCTAGTGGGAGACAACAATGAGCAGTTCTTC. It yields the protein CASSLTRLVGDNNEQFF. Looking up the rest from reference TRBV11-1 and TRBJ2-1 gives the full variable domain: EAEVAQSPRYKITEKSQAVAFWCDPISGHATLYWYRQILGQGPELLVQFQDESVVDDSQLPKDRFSAERLKGVDSTLKIQPAELGDSAMYLCASSLTRLVGDNNEQFFGPGTRLTVL.

CDR3 DNA: TGCGCCAGCAATCAAGACGTTCCGGGCAGCTCGGGCACTGAAGCTTTCTTT. It is translated as CASNQDVPGSSGTEAFF. The rearrangement links TRBV4-3 to TRBJ1-1; D ambiguous. This CDR3 contains 17 residues. V was pared by 7 bases and J by 4 bases, with 25 bases between. CDR1 is LGHNA, CDR2 YSLEER, per germline.

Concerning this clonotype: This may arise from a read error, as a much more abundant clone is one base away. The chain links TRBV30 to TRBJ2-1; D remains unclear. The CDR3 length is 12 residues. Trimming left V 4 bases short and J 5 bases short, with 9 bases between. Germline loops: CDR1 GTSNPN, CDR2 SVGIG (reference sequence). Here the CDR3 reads CAWNVANNEQFF. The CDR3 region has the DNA TGTGCCTGGAATGTAGCAAACAATGAGCAGTTCTTC.

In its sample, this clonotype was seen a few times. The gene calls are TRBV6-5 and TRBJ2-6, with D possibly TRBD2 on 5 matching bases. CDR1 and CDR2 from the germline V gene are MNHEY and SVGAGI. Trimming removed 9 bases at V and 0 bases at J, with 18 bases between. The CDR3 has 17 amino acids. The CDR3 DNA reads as TGTGCCAGTAGCCTAGCTGGAGCCGGCTCTGGGGCCAACGTCCTGACTTTC. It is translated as CASSLAGAGSGANVLTF.